Shown below are 18 T cell receptor beta chains from a single sample sequenced in a study of blood T cells in healthy people across ages. A second about 7 to 12 cycle PCR used barcoded and J-beta primers. TCRdb processed the 5' RACE reads anew with MiXCR; each CDR3 protein has one entry. The profile shows over 500,000 distinct CDR3 sequences, about 51% of them singletons. Sequenced material: blood. The origin of the receptors is a woman aged 80 or over in good health.

This chain uses TRBV7-2 with TRBJ2-6, with TRBD1 matching over 7 bases. This CDR3 spans 17 amino acids. V shed 8 bases, J shed 0 bases, and the junction held 10 bases outside the gene matches. In germline, CDR1 is SGHTA, CDR2 FQGNSA. The CDR3 spells CASPPPGQNSGANVLTF. CDR3 DNA sequence: TGTGCCAGCCCCCCGCCGGGACAGAACTCTGGGGCCAACGTCCTGACTTTC.

This clonotype has ten or more counts. This chain links TRBV6-6 with TRBJ2-1; 9 nucleotides line up with TRBD2. V lost 4 bases and J lost 6; bases outside the gene matches: 7. Germline CDR1 reads MNHNY; CDR2 reads SVGAGI (reference sequence). The CDR3 consists of 15 residues. In nucleotides, the CDR3 is TGTGCCAGCAGTTCCGCCCGGCGGGGGGGCAATGAGCAGTTCTTC. Its translation is CASSSARRGGNEQFF.

The CDR3 protein is CASRDGQITEAFF. As DNA, the CDR3 is TGTGCCAGCAGAGACGGACAGATCACTGAAGCTTTCTTT. The chain links TRBV6-2 or TRBV6-3 to TRBJ1-1, with TRBD1 as a possible D gene (6 bases). V was shortened by 6 bases and J by 4 bases, with 12 bases between the two germline ends. The CDR3 covers 13 residues. The germline CDR1 and CDR2 sequences are MNHEY and SVGEGT.

The chain employs TRBV12-3 or TRBV12-4 and TRBJ2-3; a possible D gene is TRBD2 (5 bases). There are 13 residues in the CDR3. The V end was cut by 4 bases, the J end by 2 bases, with 7 bases between. CDR3 in DNA: TGTGCCAGCAGTTCGGACTCCACAGATACGCAGTATTTT. Protein sequence: CASSSDSTDTQYF.

On this clonotype itself: A much larger clone lies a single base off, so this may be a read error. J is TRBJ2-5 and V is TRBV7-2; D not resolved. Germline V lookup: CDR1 SGHTA, CDR2 FQGNSA. This CDR3 is 15 amino acids long. V shed 3 bases and J shed 11 bases, with 22 bases lying between them. CDR3 nucleotides: TGTGCCAGCAGCTTTCACCGACGAATTTGGGATGAGCAGTACTTC. Amino acid sequence: CASSFHRRIWDEQYF.

This clonotype was detected only once. J is TRBJ2-3 and V is TRBV6-2 or TRBV6-3; possibly TRBD2 for D (5 bases). The CDR3 sequence is 14 residues long. CDR1 is MNHEY and CDR2 is SVGEGT in the germline V gene. The CDR3 DNA reads as TGTTCTTCCTCCGCGGGTACATACACAGATACGCAGTATTTT. Its translation is CSSSAGTYTDTQYF.

The gene calls are TRBV11-1 and TRBJ2-1; D gene unclear. Germline V gives CDR1 SGHAT, CDR2 FQDESV (reference sequence). The V and J ends lost 2 bases and 8 bases respectively, with 7 bases between them. The CDR3 loop spans 12 amino acids. The CDR3 is CASSLPTDEQFF. The CDR3 DNA reads as TGTGCCAGCAGCTTACCTACGGATGAGCAGTTCTTC.

The table lists this clonotype with a few counts. V gene TRBV20-1 combines with J gene TRBJ2-7; 7 nucleotides align to TRBD2. The V gene's germline CDR1 is DFQATT and CDR2 SNEGSKA (reference sequence). J gave up 7 bases and V 5 bases, and 5 bases lay outside the gene matches. This CDR3 is built from 11 residues. CDR3 sequence reads: CSAHAGVEQYF. The CDR3 coding sequence is TGCAGTGCTCATGCGGGAGTAGAGCAGTACTTC.

This chain uses TRBV10-2 with TRBJ2-1; TRBD2 matches at 10 bases. This CDR3 is 18 amino acids long. V was pared by 10 bases and J by 0 bases, with 15 bases of the junction left unmatched. Looked up from germline, CDR1 is WSHSY and CDR2 is SAAADI. CDR3 nucleotide sequence: TGCGCCACCAGCAGGGCTAGCGGGAGACAGAGCTCCTACAATGAGCAGTTCTTC. Translating it yields CATSRASGRQSSYNEQFF.

V and J are TRBV11-2 and TRBJ2-5; D might be TRBD1 (6 bases). Germline V gene data show CDR1 as SGHAT and CDR2 as FQNNGV. The CDR3 consists of 18 residues. V lost 5 bases and J 11 bases, leaving 33 bases between the germline ends. Here the CDR3 reads CASSVPTGFISSYNEQYF. The DNA of the CDR3 is TGTGCCAGCAGCGTACCGACAGGATTCATTAGCTCCTACAATGAGCAGTACTTC.

To note about this clonotype: It may be a read error: a sequence one base away is much more abundant. The chain carries TRBV12-3 or TRBV12-4 and TRBJ2-4, with TRBD1 as a possible D gene (6 bases). The CDR3 runs to 14 residues. CDR3 nucleotides: TGTGCCGGCAGTCTGGGACAAGCCAAAAACATTCAGTACTTC. Protein sequence: CAGSLGQAKNIQYF.

For this clonotype: Possible read error: a much larger clone is one base away. This chain links TRBV29-1 with TRBJ2-5, with D tentatively TRBD2 (6 bases). V lost 6 bases and J 11 bases, leaving 16 bases between the germline ends. In germline, CDR1 is SQVTM, CDR2 ANQGSEA. The CDR3 runs 11 residues. CDR3 sequence: CSVYSGDEQYF. DNA of the CDR3: TGCAGCGTGTACTCGGGAGATGAGCAGTACTTC.

The V call is TRBV9, the J call TRBJ2-7; 10 bases match TRBD2. The CDR3 spans 17 residues. Germline CDR1 reads SGDLS; CDR2 reads YYNGEE. Germline trimming cut 0 bases from V and 2 bases from J; bases unmatched to any gene: 8. The CDR3 loop is CASSVGASGSHPYEQYF. CDR3 in DNA: TGTGCCAGCAGCGTAGGGGCTAGCGGGAGCCATCCCTACGAGCAGTACTTC.

Only a few counts were recorded for this clonotype. This chain connects TRBV27 to TRBJ2-7; 8 nucleotides align to TRBD1. The CDR3 consists of 14 residues. After removal of 3 bases from V and 4 bases from J, the junction contained 5 bases not matched to a gene. Germline V gene sequence: CDR1 MNHEY, CDR2 SMNVEV (reference sequence). CDR3 sequence reads: CASSLSGGWYEQYF. CDR3 bases: TGTGCCAGCAGTTTGTCAGGGGGCTGGTACGAGCAGTACTTC.

This clonotype was detected ten times or more. In nucleotides, the CDR3 is TGTGCCAGCGGGGTGATAGATACGCAGTATTTT. Protein: CASGVIDTQYF. This chain uses TRBV6-5 with TRBJ2-3; D gene uncertain. Deletions cut 8 bases from V and 5 bases from J, with 8 bases between. The CDR3 is 11 amino acids. Germline assignment: CDR1 MNHEY and CDR2 SVGAGI.

This chain links TRBV12-3 or TRBV12-4 with TRBJ1-4; 7 bases match TRBD1. The V segment lost 6 bases and the J segment 7 bases; nucleotides outside the gene matches: 8. This CDR3 has 14 amino acids. The CDR3 loop reads CASREEGAGEKLFF. CDR3 DNA: TGTGCCAGCAGGGAGGAGGGGGCCGGTGAAAAACTGTTTTTT.

This clonotype was observed many times. A much larger clone differs from this one at a single base, so this may be a read error. The rearrangement links TRBV6-5 to TRBJ2-1; D possibly uses TRBD1 or TRBD2 (5 bases each). This CDR3 contains 14 residues. The germline gives CDR1 MNHEY, CDR2 SVGAGI. V lost 5 bases and J lost 7, with 15 bases in between. CDR3 sequence: CASSPRDVANEQFF. DNA for the CDR3: TGTGCCAGCAGTCCCCGGGACGTCGCGAATGAGCAGTTCTTC.

The rearrangement joins TRBV4-3 to TRBJ1-2, with D uncertain. From germline, CDR1 is LGHNA and CDR2 YSLEER. Trimming pared 2 bases from V and 1 base from J, leaving 2 bases between. The CDR3 runs to 12 residues. CDR3 in amino acids: CASSQHNYGYTF. CDR3 nucleotide sequence: TGCGCCAGCAGCCAACATAACTATGGCTACACCTTC.